This T cell receptor (beta chain) was sequenced for a study of molecular identifiers for immune sequencing clone quantification (dated by TCRdb to about 2018). At the level of the whole study: For a replicate experiment, the RNA from either approximately 20,000 or 100,000 naive CD8 T cells was divided into five aliquots, and four of those aliquots went on to sequencing. CD8 T cells were used in a methods study to benchmark molecular-identifier clustering-based TCR repertoire sequencing (MIDCIRS) and TCR RNA copy counting.

As regards this clonotype: The target of this receptor is not known. This may come from a read error, since a much larger clone is one base off.

The library was generated by PCR. Instrument used: NextSeq 500. Preparation of bulk TCR libraries followed a previously described approach, with the TCR primers listed in Table S5. Total RNA was purified with the Qiagen AllPrep DNA/RNA kit. Reads from multiple sequencing runs of the same library were pooled before analysis. In the original analysis: Reads were retained only if the reads had an exact TCR constant sequence, and the retained reads were trimmed to 150 nt and grouped according to their 12-nt molecular barcodes. Reads inside each barcode group were sub-clustered using a 15% Levenshtein threshold, and a quality-weighted consensus sequence was constructed for each RNA molecule. Non-functional sequences were discarded, and so were lower-count sequences lying one edit away from another sequence. Based on a fit of two negative binomial distributions, barcode sub-clusters having less than 20% of the maximum read count were discarded. TCRdb trimmed public reads at Q25 via fastp, called clones via MiXCR and kept in-frame beta chains. CDR3 protein duplicates are merged, each entry listing the most common genes and DNA. The V and J calls and clone size come from TCRdb's table, not from the authors' own analysis. The sample table shows hundreds of thousands of distinct CDR3 sequences, and 25% are seen once. About 0.84% of the sample lies in the top ten.

Results the study describes overall, beyond this receptor: In CMV-specific effector cells, clones with more than 20 RNA copies contained over 98% of molecules, whereas in naive cells such clones contained under 1% of molecules. When barcode sub-clustering was omitted, TCR diversity was inflated by chimeric consensus sequences, with chimeras reaching as high as 47%. Identical TCR molecules sharing a barcode could cause highly expanded clone sizes to be underestimated. The naive libraries included spiked-in Jurkat TCR RNA (roughly ten copies' worth), and this Jurkat TCR RNA is not part of the donor repertoire. A single cell's worth of spiked-in Jurkat TCR RNA was reported detectable even among 750,000 to 1,000,000 naive CD8 T cells. About 3.1 recovered TCR RNA copies per cell were obtained by modeling, versus roughly 10 by digital PCR, implying a capture efficiency of approximately 27%.

Naive CD8 T cell libraries were made from around 18,000 to 910,000 sorted cells using 10%, 30% or 50% of purified RNA. On a BD FACSAria II, naive CD8 T cells were FACS-sorted as CD8+CD4-CCR7+CD45RA+ and collected into RLT Plus buffer. Around 10 TCR copies' worth of Jurkat RNA were spiked into roughly 19,000-1,000,000 naive CD8 T cell samples to test detection sensitivity. CD8 T cells were enriched using RosetteSep CD8+ T Cell Enrichment Cocktail and Ficoll-Paque, and the enriched cells then underwent ACK red cell lysis. Reading from cysteine to phenylalanine, the CDR3 counts 15 amino acids. Only the CDR3 portion is preserved as DNA: 45 bases, with reading frame beginning at the first base. CDR1 and CDR2, looked up from the germline V gene, are SGHTA and FQGNSA.

This receptor was taken from a human donor in good health. Some libraries in this study had Jurkat cell RNA spiked in. The material sequenced was naive CD8+ T cells from blood, with Jurkat cell RNA spiked in. The cell subset or site label, read with the paper, signifies: FACS-sorted CD8+CD4-CCR7+CD45RA+ naive T cells. The sequence joins TRBV7-2 to TRBJ2-1; the D gene remains uncertain. The sequence in DNA is TGTGCCAGCAGCCCAAGTCAATATTACTACAATGAGCAGTCCTTC. It translates as CASSPSQYYYNEQSF.